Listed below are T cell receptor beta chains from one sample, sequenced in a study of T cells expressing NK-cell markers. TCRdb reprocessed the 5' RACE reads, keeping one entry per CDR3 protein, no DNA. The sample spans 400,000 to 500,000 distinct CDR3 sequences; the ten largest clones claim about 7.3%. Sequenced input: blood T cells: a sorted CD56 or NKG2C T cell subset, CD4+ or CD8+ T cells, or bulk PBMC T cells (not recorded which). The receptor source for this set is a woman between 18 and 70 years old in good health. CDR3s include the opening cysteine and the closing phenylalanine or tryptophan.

CSARSKSDYEQYF,TRBV20-1,TRBJ2-7
CASSHPWGGQVTDTQYF,TRBV4-3,TRBJ2-3
CASSQVGPQEKLFF,TRBV4-3,TRBJ1-4
CAISETGEVTEAFF,TRBV10-3,TRBJ1-1
CASSNSGSLYEQFF,TRBV28,TRBJ2-1
CSGGGGDPSNQPQHF,TRBV20-1,TRBJ1-5
CSARGGRETQYF,TRBV20-1,TRBJ2-5
CASSFSGRNEQYF,TRBV5-4,TRBJ2-7
CSVVGSGSYGYTF,TRBV29-1,TRBJ1-2
CASSPRAGVGNTIYF,TRBV7-3,TRBJ1-3
CASSLVWTGLYNEQFF,TRBV5-8,TRBJ2-1
CASSVGRAAYNEQFF,TRBV9,TRBJ2-1
CASSLGAGGGSYNEQFF,TRBV7-2,TRBJ2-1
CASTDLIPTDTQYF,TRBV6-2/TRBV6-3,TRBJ2-3
CASSLFPQPSSYEQYF,TRBV5-1,TRBJ2-7
CASSTQGYQPQHF,TRBV12-3/TRBV12-4,TRBJ1-5
CASSLWRSGGYYNEQFF,TRBV5-1,TRBJ2-1
CASSQEGPNTGELFF,TRBV4-3,TRBJ2-2
CASSQVGQGVDGYTF,TRBV3-1,TRBJ1-2
CASSNPGTGGTNVYEQYF,TRBV18,TRBJ2-7
CSAKRNEGSYNEQFF,TRBV20-1,TRBJ2-1
CASRPGVEQAAGPEQFF,TRBV6-2/TRBV6-3,TRBJ2-1
CASSLRTGYTF,TRBV12-3/TRBV12-4,TRBJ1-2
CASSLVGDREGLNEKLFF,TRBV13,TRBJ1-4
CASSPGLPYNEQFF,TRBV9,TRBJ2-1
CSIHEGVDEQYF,TRBV29-1,TRBJ2-7
CATSVGSGGATDTQYF,TRBV24-1,TRBJ2-3
CASSPLGSLGYNEQFF,TRBV18,TRBJ2-1
CSAGLAGVGAGELFF,TRBV20-1,TRBJ2-2
CASSLGTAEITDTQYF,TRBV7-9,TRBJ2-3
CASSQPRDRGGELFF,TRBV23-1,TRBJ2-2
CSAHGLAGGPINEQFF,TRBV20-1,TRBJ2-1
CASSPFQGLTDTQYF,TRBV7-6,TRBJ2-3
CSARGGGWGGGDTQYF,TRBV20-1,TRBJ2-3
CASSLTGLGKNTEAFF,TRBV28,TRBJ1-1
CASSPGTGGFYGYTF,TRBV7-2,TRBJ1-2
CASSLALALNEQFF,TRBV28,TRBJ2-1
CASSQASGTGGKNTEAFF,TRBV4-3,TRBJ1-1
CSVGGTPGDNEQFF,TRBV29-1,TRBJ2-1
CSLGRGTDTQYF,TRBV20-1,TRBJ2-3
CASSYSPKGLTDTQYF,TRBV6-2/TRBV6-3,TRBJ2-3
CASSVGVLGGNTIYF,TRBV9,TRBJ1-3
CASSMGLAGLETQYF,TRBV7-3,TRBJ2-5
CATVTSGAAGGELFF,TRBV27,TRBJ2-2